The 8 T cell receptor beta chains reported below all come from one sample, sequenced in a study of response to subunit inactivated influenza vaccine. MiXCR, applied by TCRdb to the RT-PCR reads, yields one record per CDR3 protein. This sample has around 790,000 distinct CDR3 sequences, with approximately 22% found just once. This specimen consisted of PBMCs from blood, obtained less than 6 days after vaccination. The source of these receptors is a man aged 45-60 years who received an inactivated influenza vaccine.

This clonotype was picked up a small number of times. V gene TRBV29-1 combines with J gene TRBJ2-3, with TRBD2 matching over 11 bases. The CDR3 is made up of 15 amino acids. CDR1 and CDR2 from the germline V gene are SQVTM and ANQGSEA. The V segment lost 2 bases and the J segment 5 bases; nucleotides outside the gene matches: 6. The CDR3 spells CSVELAGGRGDTQYF. Here the CDR3 DNA reads TGCAGCGTTGAATTAGCGGGGGGGCGAGGAGATACGCAGTATTTT.

The rearrangement uses TRBV5-1 and TRBJ2-2; 10 nucleotides match TRBD1. Germline assignment: CDR1 SGHRS and CDR2 YFSETQ. V dropped 0 bases and J dropped 13; count of bases not matched to a gene: 3. This CDR3 is 13 amino acids long. The CDR3 loop reads CASSLDDRGRLFF. Here the CDR3 DNA reads TGCGCCAGCAGCTTGGACGACAGGGGGCGGCTGTTTTTT.

This clonotype was seen a few times. V is TRBV12-3 or TRBV12-4 and J is TRBJ1-1; D is perhaps TRBD1 (5 bases). V was shortened by 5 bases and J by 0 bases, with 10 bases between the two germline ends. This CDR3 region has 14 residues. The CDR3 region is CASSIGHMNTEAFF. For the CDR3, the DNA is TGTGCCAGCAGTATAGGACACATGAACACTGAAGCTTTCTTT.

This clonotype was detected many times. This chain links TRBV7-9 with TRBJ2-1; tentative D call: TRBD2 (6 bases). V was shortened by 5 bases and J by 6 bases, with 17 bases between the two germline ends. Germline V gene sequence: CDR1 SEHNR, CDR2 FQNEAQ (reference sequence). This CDR3 is built from 15 residues. CDR3 coding DNA: TGTGCCAGCAGCCCCCACGGGAGTAGCGCCAATGAGCAGTTCTTC. It yields the protein CASSPHGSSANEQFF. The full variable domain, its missing parts supplied by reference TRBV7-9 and TRBJ2-1, is DTGVSQNPRHKITKRGQNVTFRCDPISEHNRLYWYRQTLGQGPEFLTYFQNEAQLEKSRLLSDRFSAERPKGSFSTLEIQRTEQGDSAMYLCASSPHGSSANEQFFGPGTRLTVL.

The chain joins TRBV4-3 to TRBJ2-3; weak D call: TRBD2 (6 bases). The CDR3 runs to 14 residues. With 10 bases removed from V and 0 bases from J, the gap between germline ends came to 14 bases. Germline V lookup: CDR1 LGHNA, CDR2 YSLEER. CDR3 in DNA: TGCGCCACCTGGAGGGCCCCTAGCACAGATACGCAGTATTTT. This sequence encodes CATWRAPSTDTQYF.

This chain uses TRBV30 with TRBJ1-2, with D maybe TRBD1 (5 bases). CDR1 and CDR2 (germline): GTSNPN, SVGIG (reference sequence). CDR3 length: 11 residues. The V and J ends lost 1 base and 8 bases respectively, with 8 bases between them. CDR3 sequence reads: CAWSGGLGYTF. The CDR3 nucleotides read TGTGCCTGGAGTGGGGGGTTAGGCTACACCTTC.

Concerning this clonotype: One end of the junction fails to match germline, which may point to a read error. V is TRBV9 and J is TRBJ2-5; possible D gene TRBD2, 5 bases. Germline CDR1 is SGDLS and CDR2 is YYNGEE. The CDR3 loop spans 14 amino acids. In DNA, the CDR3 is TGTGCCAGAAGCGTAGCTTCGGGGCAAGAGACCCAGTACTTC. This gives the protein CARSVASGQETQYF.

The chain has TRBV20-1 and TRBJ1-1; 9 bases match TRBD1. Germline V gene lookup returns CDR1 DFQATT and CDR2 SNEGSKA (reference sequence). V dropped 5 bases and J dropped 0; count of bases not matched to a gene: 10. CDR3 size: 16 residues. The CDR3 spells CSAGGDRVIVNTEAFF. The CDR3 DNA follows: TGCAGTGCTGGCGGGGACAGGGTTATAGTGAACACTGAAGCTTTCTTT.